The 13 T cell receptor beta chains given below trace back to one sample, sequenced in a study of T cell responses to AZD1222 COVID-19 vaccine. The method was immunoSEQ multiplex PCR; TCRdb's version includes in-frame clones alone and lacks a portion of them. The table records some 120,000 clones, about nine tenths of them present only once. This specimen consisted of peripheral blood, obtained 28 days after the second AZD1222 dose. The receptor source for this set is an adult who received the AZD1222 COVID-19 vaccine.

V usage is TRBV7-9 and J usage is TRBJ1-3; D might be TRBD1 (5 bases). CDR1 is SEHNR and CDR2 is FQNEAQ in the germline V gene (reference sequence). V was clipped by 4 bases and J by 2 bases, with 12 bases between them. There are 15 residues in the CDR3. CDR3 in amino acids: CASSSGAGPGNTIYF. Here the CDR3 DNA reads TGTGCCAGCAGCTCCGGGGCGGGACCTGGAAACACCATATATTTT.

V and J are TRBV24-1 and TRBJ2-2; possibly TRBD1 for D (5 bases). The CDR3 runs 18 residues. V gave up 4 bases and J gave up 4 bases, with 21 bases separating them. CDR1 and CDR2 from the germline V gene are KGHDR and SFDVKD. The CDR3 DNA is TGTGCCACCAGTGACCCAGGTGGTGGGGCGCGTGTCACCGGGGAGCTGTTTTTT. Translation: CATSDPGGGARVTGELFF.

The chain combines TRBV27 with TRBJ1-2; no reliable D call. V was clipped by 4 bases and J by 6 bases, with 12 bases between them. The CDR3 is 13 residues long. Germline assignment: CDR1 MNHEY and CDR2 SMNVEV (reference sequence). The CDR3 nucleotides read TGTGCCAGCAGTTCTTCCAGATGGGATGGCTACACCTTC. As protein: CASSSSRWDGYTF.

The gene calls are TRBV27 and TRBJ1-6; maybe TRBD1 (5 bases). In germline, CDR1 is MNHEY, CDR2 SMNVEV (reference sequence). V lost 5 bases and J lost 11, with 13 bases in between. This CDR3 spans 13 amino acids. The CDR3 nucleotides read TGTGCCAGCAGTAAGGGGAACGGGACACCCCTCCACTTT. Translating gives CASSKGNGTPLHF.

The chain links TRBV5-1 to TRBJ1-5; tentatively, D is TRBD1 (5 bases). The CDR3 covers 13 residues. Germline V CDR1 and CDR2: SGHRS, YFSETQ. V lost 0 bases and J 9 bases, leaving 10 bases between the germline ends. The CDR3: CASSLAGWGPQHF. As DNA, the CDR3 is TGCGCCAGCAGCTTGGCAGGGTGGGGGCCCCAGCATTTT. The entire variable domain, with the rest obtained from reference TRBV5-1 and TRBJ1-5, is as follows: KAGVTQTPRYLIKTRGQQVTLSCSPISGHRSVSWYQQTPGQGLQFLFEYFSETQRNKGNFPGRFSGRQFSNSRSEMNVSTLELGDSALYLCASSLAGWGPQHFGDGTRLSIL.

The chain links TRBV7-2 to TRBJ1-4; D remains unclear. Germline V lookup: CDR1 SGHTA, CDR2 FQGNSA. The CDR3 has 15 amino acids. V lost 3 bases to trimming and J lost 3 bases, with 11 bases between them. The CDR3 DNA sequence: TGTGCCAGCAGCTTTGGGCCTCGGGCTAATGAAAAACTGTTTTTT. This codes for CASSFGPRANEKLFF.

The J gene is TRBJ2-2, the V gene TRBV29-1; the D gene could be TRBD1 or TRBD2 (5 bases each). Trimming took 6 bases from V and 3 from J, leaving 17 bases between them. Germline assignment: CDR1 SQVTM and CDR2 ANQGSEA. The CDR3 is 15 amino acids. In DNA, the CDR3 is TGCAGCGTGTGGGACCCCCGGGGTGACACCGGGGAGCTGTTTTTT. This translates into CSVWDPRGDTGELFF.

This clone was recorded only once. The chain links TRBV7-2 to TRBJ1-2; the D is unclear. The V gene lost 5 bases and the J gene lost 8 bases, with 18 bases spanning the gap. Germline assignment: CDR1 SGHTA and CDR2 FQGNSA. The CDR3 length is 14 residues. In nucleotides, the CDR3 is TGTGCCAGCAGCCTGGAATCGGCTCCCGGCGGCTACACCTTC. Translating gives CASSLESAPGGYTF.

The chain links TRBV20-1 to TRBJ1-1; D call uncertain. Looked up from germline, CDR1 is DFQATT and CDR2 is SNEGSKA (reference sequence). The CDR3 contains 12 residues. Trimming took off 3 bases at V and 1 base at J, with 6 bases between the two ends. Here the CDR3 DNA reads TGCAGTGCTAGTTACGAGAACACTGAAGCTTTCTTT. Its translation: CSASYENTEAFF.

V is TRBV7-6 and J is TRBJ2-5, with D perhaps TRBD1 (5 bases). Germline V gene data show CDR1 as SGHVS and CDR2 as FNYEAQ. V was pared by 2 bases and J by 4 bases, with 29 bases between. This CDR3 is built from 20 residues. This CDR3 reads CASSLWSTSRGSHLPETQYF. In nucleotides, the CDR3 is TGTGCCAGCAGCTTATGGAGCACGTCAAGGGGCAGCCACCTTCCAGAGACCCAGTACTTC.

The gene calls are TRBV28 and TRBJ2-1, with a possible D match to TRBD2 (7 bases). The CDR3 contains 13 residues. The V gene's germline CDR1 is MDHEN and CDR2 SYDVKM. V lost 4 bases and J lost 9, with 13 bases in between. The CDR3 spells CASSYRGGGEQFF. CDR3 coding DNA: TGTGCCAGCAGTTATAGGGGGGGCGGTGAGCAGTTCTTC.

V is TRBV19 and J is TRBJ1-1, with 9 bases fitting TRBD1. The CDR3 loop spans 14 amino acids. The J segment lost 4 bases and the V segment lost 4 bases, leaving 4 bases of the junction unmatched. Looked up from germline, CDR1 is LNHDA and CDR2 is SQIVND (reference sequence). The CDR3 loop is CASSTQGAGTEAFF. CDR3 nucleotide sequence: TGTGCCAGTAGTACACAGGGGGCTGGCACTGAAGCTTTCTTT.

The chain combines TRBV6-2 or TRBV6-3 with TRBJ2-5; D uncertain. The CDR3 sequence is 12 residues long. The V end lost 5 bases, the J end lost 4 bases, and 8 bases lay between the germline ends. Germline V gene lookup returns CDR1 MNHEY and CDR2 SVGEGT. The CDR3: CASSGLSETQYF. The CDR3 region has the DNA TGTGCCAGCAGTGGCCTCTCAGAGACCCAGTACTTC.